This TCR beta chain appears in the sequencing data of a study of blood T cell repertoires in COVID-19. Looking at the study overall: Whether acute or convalescent, the COVID-19 samples came from the United States, Italy and Spain.

Here immunoSEQ multiplex PCR was the method, and the copy in TCRdb shows in-frame clones only, minus some. Here the sample spans 75,000 to 90,000 clones, 75% to 85% being singletons. Seattle's enrolled individuals joined amid active infection and were then monitored longitudinally. CDR1 is MGHRA and CDR2 is YSYEKL in the germline V gene. The CDR3 is 15 residues long. V gave up 1 base and J gave up 0 bases, with 6 bases separating them. This TCR was sampled from a man between 60 and 75 years old with COVID-19, enrolled during active disease. The sequenced sample was peripheral blood. The rearrangement links TRBV4-1 to TRBJ2-2; D is undetermined. The CDR3: CASSQGTANTGELFF. The DNA of the CDR3 is TGCGCCAGCAGCCAAGGTACGGCGAACACCGGGGAGCTGTTTTTT.